The 24 T cell receptor beta chains listed next were all sequenced from one sample in a study of blood T cell repertoires in COVID-19. Clones were read by immunoSEQ multiplex PCR, and TCRdb kept only the in-frame ones, dropping some. The sample holds some 70,000 clones, 82% seen once. The sample consisted of peripheral blood. These receptors were collected from a man in his sixties with acute or convalescent COVID-19.

This chain links TRBV5-4 with TRBJ1-2, with a possible D match to TRBD1 (5 bases). Germline assignment: CDR1 SGHNT and CDR2 YYREEE (reference sequence). The V end was cut by 4 bases, the J end by 5 bases, with 15 bases between. The CDR3 extends over 14 amino acids. DNA for the CDR3: TGTGCCAGCAGCCCCCGGGGGGGGGATTATGGCTACACCTTC. This gives the protein CASSPRGGDYGYTF.

The chain employs TRBV9 and TRBJ2-5; 12 bases are shared with TRBD1. This CDR3 has 17 residues. After removal of 4 bases from V and 1 base from J, the junction contained 8 bases not matched to a gene. Germline values: CDR1 SGDLS, CDR2 YYNGEE. The CDR3 loop reads CASSKGGTGGGQETQYF. CDR3 in DNA: TGTGCCAGCAGCAAAGGCGGGACAGGGGGCGGCCAAGAGACCCAGTACTTC.

This clone appeared a few times. The CDR3 is CASSSSRGAFEQYF. CDR3 nucleotide sequence: TGTGCCAGCAGCTCCAGCCGGGGGGCCTTCGAGCAGTACTTC. The rearrangement joins TRBV5-6 to TRBJ2-7, with D possibly TRBD2 on 7 matching bases. The germline V gene encodes CDR1 SGHDT and CDR2 YYEEEE. V lost 3 bases to trimming and J lost 6 bases, with 16 bases between them. The CDR3 loop spans 14 amino acids.

This chain joins TRBV28 and TRBJ2-3; 7 nucleotides align to TRBD2. The CDR3 sequence is 14 residues long. CDR1 and CDR2 (germline): MDHEN, SYDVKM. V was clipped by 11 bases and J by 2 bases; unmatched bases: 10. CDR3 nucleotide sequence: TGTGCCGGGATGAGAGCGGGGAACACAGATACGCAGTATTTT. It yields the protein CAGMRAGNTDTQYF.

This chain connects TRBV11-2 to TRBJ2-3, with 11 bases fitting TRBD1. The germline V gene encodes CDR1 SGHAT and CDR2 FQNNGV. The J segment lost 4 bases and the V segment lost 6 bases, leaving 6 bases of the junction unmatched. The CDR3 has 15 amino acids. The CDR3 region has the DNA TGTGCCAGCAGATGGACAGGGGGCGTGTCAGATACGCAGTATTTT. Protein: CASRWTGGVSDTQYF.

This chain uses TRBV10-3 with TRBJ2-7, with D possibly TRBD2 on 5 matching bases. The CDR3 consists of 14 residues. The germline V and J ends were trimmed by 4 bases and 0 bases, with 10 bases remaining between them. Germline CDR1 ENHRY, CDR2 SYGVKD. The CDR3 DNA reads as TGTGCCATCAGTGGAAGCGGAAGCTCCTACGAGCAGTACGTC. It is translated as CAISGSGSSYEQYV.

The chain has TRBV5-1 and TRBJ2-5, with D possibly matching TRBD1 (7 bases). Germline V gene data show CDR1 as SGHRS and CDR2 as YFSETQ. The V and J ends lost 0 bases and 5 bases respectively, with 14 bases between them. The CDR3 covers 15 residues. The CDR3 reads CASSLVGGGKETQYF. CDR3 sequence (DNA): TGCGCCAGCAGCTTGGTCGGAGGGGGCAAGGAGACCCAGTACTTC.

This clone came up a few times. The chain couples TRBV3-1 (or the pseudogene TRBV3-2) to TRBJ1-3; D not certain. CDR3 length: 15 amino acids. V gave up 1 base and J gave up 3 bases, with 10 bases separating them. Germline V gives CDR1 LGHDT, CDR2 YNNKEL (reference sequence). CDR3 DNA: TGTGCCAGCAGCCAAGCATCCGCGGGTGGAAACACCATATATTTT. Translated, it gives CASSQASAGGNTIYF.

The V call is TRBV5-1, the J call TRBJ2-5; D might be TRBD1 (6 bases). The germline V gene encodes CDR1 SGHRS and CDR2 YFSETQ. This CDR3 region has 18 residues. Trimming removed 0 bases from V and 5 bases from J, with 23 bases in between. The CDR3 spells CASSLEFSGGGYQETQYF. The CDR3 nucleotides read TGCGCCAGCAGCTTGGAATTTTCTGGGGGCGGTTATCAGGAGACCCAGTACTTC.

This chain links TRBV4-1 with TRBJ2-1; D may be TRBD1 (8 bases). Trimming took off 7 bases at V and 4 bases at J, with 14 bases between the two ends. Germline V lookup: CDR1 MGHRA, CDR2 YSYEKL. The CDR3 has 14 amino acids. In DNA, the CDR3 is TGCGCCAGCAAAACAGGGGGGGATTACAATGAGCAGTTCTTC. Amino acid sequence: CASKTGGDYNEQFF.

The genes are TRBV5-4 and TRBJ1-1; possibly TRBD1 for D (5 bases). The CDR3 consists of 15 residues. Germline CDR1 is SGHNT and CDR2 is YYREEE (reference sequence). The V gene lost 0 bases and the J gene lost 7 bases, with 16 bases spanning the gap. CDR3 sequence reads: CASSLVDKPEIEAFF. The CDR3 coding sequence is TGTGCCAGCAGCTTGGTGGACAAACCAGAAATTGAAGCTTTCTTT.

The chain couples TRBV19 to TRBJ1-2; no clear D. This CDR3 has 16 amino acids. CDR1 is LNHDA and CDR2 is SQIVND in the germline V gene (reference sequence). Trimming removed 7 bases from V and 4 bases from J, with 22 bases in between. CDR3: CASMGVRAENFYGYTF. CDR3 coding DNA: TGTGCCAGTATGGGAGTTCGGGCAGAGAACTTCTATGGCTACACCTTC.

This clone was counted a single time. The chain carries TRBV6-5 and TRBJ2-3; no clear D. This CDR3 has 11 amino acids. Germline assignment: CDR1 MNHEY and CDR2 SVGAGI. V was trimmed by 5 bases and J by 3 bases, leaving 3 bases between them. Written as DNA, the CDR3 is TGTGCCAGCAGTCAAACAGATACGCAGTATTTT. Translated, it gives CASSQTDTQYF.

Here the CDR3 reads CASRPQGREQFF. CDR3 nucleotides: TGTGCCAGCAGACCTCAGGGGCGTGAGCAGTTCTTC. V usage is TRBV5-8 and J usage is TRBJ2-1; D perhaps matches TRBD1 (6 bases). The germline V gene has CDR1 SGHTS and CDR2 YDEGEE. The length of the CDR3 is 12 residues. V was pared by 5 bases and J by 9 bases, with 12 bases between.

A few counts support this clone. This sequence joins TRBV15 and TRBJ2-7; D is undetermined. Germline assignment: CDR1 LNHNV and CDR2 YYDKDF (reference sequence). V was pared by 0 bases and J by 3 bases, with 3 bases between. CDR3 length: 12 amino acids. The chain's CDR3 is CATSRDRYEQYF. CDR3 DNA sequence: TGTGCCACCAGCAGAGATCGCTACGAGCAGTACTTC.

This clone was seen a single time. The rearrangement links TRBV4-3 to TRBJ2-1, with a weak D call TRBD1 (6 bases). The CDR3 consists of 14 residues. Germline CDR1 and CDR2: LGHNA and YSLEER. The ends were cut back, 4 bases at V and 3 bases at J, with 10 bases in the middle. The CDR3 reads CASSPGQSYNEQFF. CDR3 nucleotides: TGCGCCAGCAGCCCTGGACAGAGCTACAATGAGCAGTTCTTC.

This chain uses TRBV3-1 (or the pseudogene TRBV3-2) with TRBJ1-6, with D unclear. Germline V lookup: CDR1 LGHDT, CDR2 YNNKEL (reference sequence). The CDR3 is made up of 14 amino acids. V was trimmed by 2 bases and J by 5 bases, leaving 7 bases between them. CDR3 in DNA: TGTGCCAGCAGCCAATTAGAAAATAATTCACCCCTCCACTTT. Protein: CASSQLENNSPLHF.

V gene TRBV12-3 or TRBV12-4 combines with J gene TRBJ1-2; 8 bases are a match to TRBD1. J was trimmed by 3 bases and V by 6 bases; bases with no gene match: 3. The CDR3 is 13 amino acids. This CDR3 reads CASRTGADYGYTF. In nucleotides, the CDR3 is TGTGCCAGCAGGACAGGGGCTGACTATGGCTACACCTTC.

CDR3 nucleotides: TGTGCCAGCAGCCCGAATCTACAGGGGGAAGCTTTCTTT. Amino acid sequence: CASSPNLQGEAFF. This sequence joins TRBV5-4 and TRBJ1-1; 7 bases are shared with TRBD1. V lost 4 bases and J lost 8; bases outside the gene matches: 8. Germline CDR1 SGHNT, CDR2 YYREEE (reference sequence). This CDR3 comprises 13 residues.

This rearrangement joins TRBV15 to TRBJ2-5; no reliable D call. Germline values: CDR1 LNHNV, CDR2 YYDKDF (reference sequence). Deletions cut 2 bases from V and 4 bases from J, with 29 bases between. The CDR3 sequence is 20 residues long. The CDR3 reads CATSRKPLSLYQALGETQYF. In nucleotides, the CDR3 is TGTGCCACCAGCAGAAAGCCCCTCTCGCTCTACCAGGCCTTAGGAGAGACCCAGTACTTC.

V is TRBV5-1 and J is TRBJ1-2, with 8 nucleotides matching TRBD1. The germline CDR1 and CDR2 sequences are SGHRS and YFSETQ. The CDR3 spans 14 residues. V shed 3 bases and J 8 bases; nucleotides not matched to a gene: 9. CDR3 sequence reads: CASSSLTGEDGYTF. The CDR3 nucleotides read TGCGCCAGCAGCTCCTTGACAGGGGAGGACGGCTACACCTTC.

The V gene is TRBV11-2, the J gene TRBJ2-5; 11 positions match TRBD2. Losses at the gene ends were 2 bases for V and 4 bases for J; bases not matched to a gene: 3. Germline V gives CDR1 SGHAT, CDR2 FQNNGV. The CDR3 sequence is 15 residues long. The DNA for the CDR3 is TGTGCCAGCAGCTTAACCGGGACTAGCGGAGAGACCCAGTACTTC. This translates into CASSLTGTSGETQYF. The whole variable domain, remainder taken from reference TRBV11-2 and TRBJ2-5, is EAGVAQSPRYKIIEKRQSVAFWCNPISGHATLYWYQQILGQGPKLLIQFQNNGVVDDSQLPKDRFSAERLKGVDSTLKIQPAKLEDSAVYLCASSLTGTSGETQYFGPGTRLLVL.

This clone was seen more than once but under ten times. The V and J genes are TRBV12-3 or TRBV12-4 and TRBJ2-2; D uncertain. CDR3 length: 13 residues. The V and J ends lost 2 bases and 5 bases respectively, with 6 bases between them. The DNA of the CDR3 is TGTGCCAGCAGTTTAATCCTTACCGGGGAGCTGTTTTTT. Amino acid sequence: CASSLILTGELFF.

This clone is medium-sized within its sample. V is TRBV29-1 and J is TRBJ1-2; D unresolved. CDR1 is SQVTM, CDR2 ANQGSEA, per germline. This CDR3 is built from 9 residues. Trimming left V 7 bases short and J 4 bases short, with 4 bases between. The CDR3 region has the DNA TGCAGCGACACCTATGGCTACACCTTC. Its protein is CSDTYGYTF. The full variable domain, completed using reference TRBV29-1 and TRBJ1-2, is SAVISQKPSRDICQRGTSLTIQCQVDSQVTMMFWYRQQPGQSLTLIATANQGSEATYESGFVIDKFPISRPNLTFSTLTVSNMSPEDSSIYLCSDTYGYTFGSGTRLTVV.